This paragraph covers one T cell receptor (beta chain) sequence. The antigen is not known. Sequencing used immunoSEQ multiplex PCR; TCRdb keeps in-frame clones, though not all of them. Of 50,000 to 65,000 clones in the sample, around 83% were seen once. This entry comes from a study of OX40 agonist ivuxolimab in advanced cancers. Study background: At 0.01 to 10 mg/kg, ivuxolimab was administered intravenously to patients every 2 weeks. Patients with prior anti-PD-1, anti-PD-L1 or anti-CTLA-4 therapy were eligible; about 41% had some.

Study-wide results and limits: Partial responders at 0.1-3.0 mg/kg showed near-lowest clonal expansion.

J gave up 7 bases and V 1 base, and 4 bases lay outside the gene matches. The CDR3 extends over 14 amino acids. Per germline, CDR1 WSHSY and CDR2 SAAADI. This receptor was identified in an adult with an advanced solid tumor such as melanoma, head and neck, liver or kidney cancer. Sequences were derived from CD4+ or CD8+ T cells sorted from blood, sampled in a trial of the OX40 agonist ivuxolimab. The V gene is TRBV10-2, the J gene TRBJ2-5; 9 bases match TRBD1. The CDR3 sequence: CASSEYGQGWTQYF. As DNA, the CDR3 is TGCGCCAGCAGTGAGTACGGACAGGGGTGGACCCAGTACTTC.